Presented here are 14 T cell receptor beta chains from one specimen sequenced in a study of T cells in Graves' hyperthyroidism and ophthalmopathy. Amplification of TCR beta CDR3 regions used RNA as the template. HTBI primers drove first-round RT-PCR of the TCR CDR3. TCRdb used MiXCR to reprocess the multiplex PCR reads, holding one entry per CDR3 protein. The sample has approximately 520,000 distinct CDR3 sequences, less than 25% seen once. Sequenced sample: blood. The source of these receptors is a woman under 40 with Graves' ophthalmopathy.

To note about this clonotype: Compared with germline, one end of the junction differs, possibly owing to a read error. This rearrangement joins TRBV28 to TRBJ2-5; TRBD2 might be the D (5 bases). There are 10 residues in the CDR3. CDR1 is MDHEN and CDR2 is SYDVKM in the germline V gene. The CDR3: CASSGETQDF. In DNA, the CDR3 is TGTGCCAGCAGTGGGGAGACCCAGGACTTC.

V and J are TRBV20-1 and TRBJ2-5; D may be TRBD2 (7 bases). This CDR3 comprises 14 residues. CDR1 and CDR2 (germline): DFQATT, SNEGSKA (reference sequence). Deletions cut 6 bases from V and 2 bases from J, with 16 bases between. The CDR3 here is CSAGGGGQQETQYF. The DNA for the CDR3 is TGCAGTGCAGGGGGGGGGGGGCAACAAGAGACCCAGTACTTC.

This clonotype has a count of ten or more. This chain links TRBV2 with TRBJ2-5; 9 positions agree with TRBD1. Losses at the gene ends were 6 bases for V and 4 bases for J; bases not matched to a gene: 3. The V gene's germline CDR1 is SNHLY and CDR2 FYNNEI. The length of the CDR3 is 13 residues. The CDR3 DNA sequence: TGTGCCAGCAGAGGACAGGGGAGAGAGACCCAGTACTTC. Protein product: CASRGQGRETQYF.

The CDR3 is CASSRATVANYGYTF. In DNA form, the CDR3 reads TGTGCCAGCAGTCGCGCGACGGTAGCTAACTATGGCTACACCTTC. The chain has TRBV6-1 and TRBJ1-2; D is ambiguous. Trimming took off 5 bases at V and 0 bases at J, with 13 bases between the two ends. The CDR3 is 15 residues long. The V gene's germline CDR1 is MNHNS and CDR2 SASEGT.

This clonotype was seen more than once but under ten times. The conserved closing phenylalanine or tryptophan is absent in this CDR3, likely reflecting a read error. The DNA is omitted, as the CDR3 cannot be located on it reliably, and the CDR3 follows TCRdb's listing. This chain connects TRBV12-3 or TRBV12-4 to TRBJ2-2. The CDR3 has 14 residues if both end residues are counted. CDR3 sequence reads: CASSLVGFGGELCL.

This clonotype was counted at least ten times. A single base separates this from a much larger clone, so it may be a read error. The CDR3 DNA sequence: TGTGCCAGCAGCGCACAAGCGAACACTGAAGCTTTCTTT. It encodes CASSAQANTEAFF. The V and J genes are TRBV7-3 and TRBJ1-1; no definite D call. The CDR3 runs 13 residues. With 5 bases removed from V and 1 base from J, the gap between germline ends came to 8 bases. Germline CDR1 reads SGHTA; CDR2 reads FQGTGA.

In this sample, this clonotype turned up a few times. The chain links TRBV6-1 to TRBJ2-7; the D gene is possibly TRBD2 (5 bases). Deletions cut 1 base from V and 3 bases from J, with 13 bases between. Germline assignment: CDR1 MNHNS and CDR2 SASEGT. The CDR3 covers 15 residues. The CDR3 is CASSEDPDGLYEQYF. CDR3 coding DNA: TGTGCCAGCAGTGAAGACCCGGACGGACTCTACGAGCAGTACTTC.

This clonotype was seen repeatedly, ten times or more. The genes are TRBV6-1 and TRBJ2-4; D is possibly TRBD1 (6 bases). The CDR3 has 15 residues. V gave up 8 bases and J gave up 0 bases, with 14 bases separating them. The germline V gene has CDR1 MNHNS and CDR2 SASEGT. CDR3 coding DNA: TGTGCCAGCTCCCAGGGGTTCCAAGCCAAAAACATTCAGTACTTC. Protein product: CASSQGFQAKNIQYF.

This clonotype was counted many times. The chain couples TRBV20-1 to TRBJ1-6, with TRBD1 matching 8 bases. CDR1 is DFQATT and CDR2 is SNEGSKA in the germline V gene (reference sequence). Trimming removed 0 bases from V and 5 bases from J; junction bases left unmatched: 6. This CDR3 spans 16 amino acids. The CDR3 DNA reads as TGCAGTGCTAGAGATATTGCACAGGGGGATAATTCACCCCTCCACTTT. It specifies CSARDIAQGDNSPLHF.

This clonotype was observed a few times. In DNA form, the CDR3 reads TGCAGCGTCGGGACATTCGGACTAGTCCGGGGTCCATTCGAGCAGTACTTC. Translated: CSVGTFGLVRGPFEQYF. The chain combines TRBV29-1 with TRBJ2-7; a weak D match, TRBD2 (7 bases). CDR3 size: 17 residues. Trimming cost V 6 bases and J 6 bases, with 30 bases left between them. Germline values: CDR1 SQVTM, CDR2 ANQGSEA.

The chain joins TRBV7-8 to TRBJ1-5; 7 bases map to TRBD1. This CDR3 has 15 residues. Germline trimming cut 4 bases from V and 3 bases from J; bases unmatched to any gene: 6. The germline V gene encodes CDR1 SGHVS and CDR2 FQNEAQ. The DNA of the CDR3 is TGTGCCAGCAGCTCAGGGGGGCTTGTCAATCAGCCCCAGCATTTT. This codes for CASSSGGLVNQPQHF.

This chain uses TRBV19 with TRBJ1-5; the D gene is possibly TRBD1 (5 bases). The CDR3 spans 14 residues. V lost 9 bases and J 3 bases, leaving 15 bases between the germline ends. The germline gives CDR1 LNHDA, CDR2 SQIVND (reference sequence). CDR3 sequence reads: CASDQGGDNQPQHF. The CDR3 bases are TGTGCCAGCGATCAGGGTGGGGACAATCAGCCCCAGCATTTT.

This clonotype was found many times. The chain recombines TRBV5-5 with TRBJ2-7; 7 positions agree with TRBD1. Germline V CDR1 and CDR2: SGHKS, YYEKEE (reference sequence). This CDR3 region has 15 residues. V lost 3 bases to trimming and J lost 1 base; unmatched junction nucleotides: 7. CDR3 bases: TGTGCCAGCAGCTCAAGACAGGGCGCTTCCTACGAGCAGTACTTC. Translated: CASSSRQGASYEQYF. Looking up the rest from reference TRBV5-5 and TRBJ2-7 gives the full variable domain: DAGVTQSPTHLIKTRGQQVTLRCSPISGHKSVSWYQQVLGQGPQFIFQYYEKEERGRGNFPDRFSARQFPNYSSELNVNALLLGDSALYLCASSSRQGASYEQYFGPGTRLTVT.

This clonotype was counted ten times or more. V gene TRBV28 combines with J gene TRBJ1-5; TRBD1 matches 10 bases. CDR3 length: 17 amino acids. With 6 bases clipped from V and 2 bases from J, the junction kept 10 bases outside the gene matches. Germline V gene sequence: CDR1 MDHEN, CDR2 SYDVKM. The CDR3 nucleotides read TGTGCCAGCAGGTCCGGGACAGGGGATATCCGCAATCAGCCCCAGCATTTT. Residues: CASRSGTGDIRNQPQHF.